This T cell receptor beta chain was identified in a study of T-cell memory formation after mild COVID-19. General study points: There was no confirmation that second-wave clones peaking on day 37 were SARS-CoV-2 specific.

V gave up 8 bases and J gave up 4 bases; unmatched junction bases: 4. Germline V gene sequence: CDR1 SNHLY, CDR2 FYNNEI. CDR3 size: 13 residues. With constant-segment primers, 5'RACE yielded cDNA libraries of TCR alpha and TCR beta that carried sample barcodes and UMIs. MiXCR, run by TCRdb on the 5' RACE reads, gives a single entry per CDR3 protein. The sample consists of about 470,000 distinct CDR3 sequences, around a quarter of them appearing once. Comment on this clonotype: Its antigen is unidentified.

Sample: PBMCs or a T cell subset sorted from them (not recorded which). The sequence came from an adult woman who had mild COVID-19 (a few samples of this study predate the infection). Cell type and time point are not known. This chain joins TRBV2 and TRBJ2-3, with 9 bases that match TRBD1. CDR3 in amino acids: CASWGQGSDTQYF. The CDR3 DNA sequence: TGTGCCAGCTGGGGACAGGGTTCAGATACGCAGTATTTT.